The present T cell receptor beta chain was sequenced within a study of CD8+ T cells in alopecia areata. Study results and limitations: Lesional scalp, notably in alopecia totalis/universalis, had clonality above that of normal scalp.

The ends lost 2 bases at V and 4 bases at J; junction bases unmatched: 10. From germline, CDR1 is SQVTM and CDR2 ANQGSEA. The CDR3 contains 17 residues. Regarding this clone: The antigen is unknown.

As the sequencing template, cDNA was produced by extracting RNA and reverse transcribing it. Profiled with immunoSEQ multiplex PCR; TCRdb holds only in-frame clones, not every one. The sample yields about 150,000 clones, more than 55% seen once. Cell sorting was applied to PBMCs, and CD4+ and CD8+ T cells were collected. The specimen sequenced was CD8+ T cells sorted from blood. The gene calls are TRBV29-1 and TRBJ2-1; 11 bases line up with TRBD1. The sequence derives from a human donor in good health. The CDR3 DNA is TGCAGCGTTGAATGGAGGGACAGGGGGGCGCGGTACAATGAGCAGTTCTTC. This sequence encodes CSVEWRDRGARYNEQFF.